This T cell receptor (beta chain) was retrieved from a study of T cell responses to AZD1222 COVID-19 vaccine. General study points: Nearly half of spike-specific TCRs reportedly target unmutated variant regions. At baseline, just a handful of AZD1222 recipients tested seropositive.

In its sample, this clone was seen many times. The antigen remains unidentified. Clones were sequenced by immunoSEQ multiplex PCR, and TCRdb holds only the in-frame ones, with some missing. The sample shows approximately 130,000 clones, over 85% of them seen only once. CDR1 is SSHAT and CDR2 is FNYEAQ in the germline V gene (reference sequence). V was pared by 1 base and J by 1 base, with 11 bases between. The CDR3 runs 15 residues. The sample consisted of peripheral blood, taken on day 0 of AZD1222 vaccination. The source of this sequence is an adult in good health. V gene TRBV7-7 combines with J gene TRBJ2-7; tentative D call: TRBD1 (5 bases). The CDR3 DNA follows: TGTGCCAGCAGCTTAGGGCAGGGCAGATCCTACGAGCAGTACTTC. This encodes CASSLGQGRSYEQYF.